The 21 T cell receptor beta chains below come from one sample, sequenced in a study of blood T cell repertoires in COVID-19. Measured with immunoSEQ multiplex PCR; TCRdb has only the in-frame clones, and not every one. The table records approximately 300,000 clones, 80% to 95% of them present only once. Sequenced: peripheral blood. Receptors originate from a woman under 40 with COVID-19, enrolled during active disease.

This clone was seen only once. The chain has TRBV14 and TRBJ1-3, with 7 nucleotides matching TRBD1. This CDR3 contains 15 residues. The germline V gene has CDR1 SGHDN and CDR2 FVKESK. V dropped 4 bases and J dropped 2; count of bases not matched to a gene: 5. The CDR3 coding sequence is TGTGCCAGCAGCCGCCTCGACAGGGCTGGAAACACCATATATTTT. Amino acids: CASSRLDRAGNTIYF.

This clone showed up many times. CDR3 in amino acids: CASRWGRKETQYF. The CDR3 region has the DNA TGTGCCAGCAGGTGGGGGAGGAAAGAGACCCAGTACTTC. The chain employs TRBV7-2 and TRBJ2-5, with D tentatively TRBD2 (6 bases). CDR3 size: 13 residues. CDR1 is SGHTA, CDR2 FQGNSA, per germline. The V and J ends lost 6 bases and 3 bases respectively, with 11 bases between them.

The chain is built from TRBV6-4 and TRBJ2-2; 8 bases agree with TRBD2. Trimming took 6 bases from V and 4 from J; bases not matched to a gene: 7. The CDR3 is 15 residues long. The V gene's germline CDR1 is MRHNA and CDR2 SNTAGT. The CDR3 here is CASRQREKGTGELFF. The CDR3 coding sequence is TGTGCCAGCAGACAGCGGGAGAAGGGCACCGGGGAGCTGTTTTTT.

The J gene is TRBJ1-4, the V gene TRBV28, with 8 bases identical to TRBD1. Germline CDR1 reads MDHEN; CDR2 reads SYDVKM. The CDR3 is 15 residues long. V trimming: 4 bases; J trimming: 7 bases; junction bases outside the gene matches: 8. DNA for the CDR3: TGTGCCAGCAGTTCCCCAGGGGGCGCGTTTGAAAAACTGTTTTTT. It codes for CASSSPGGAFEKLFF. The entire variable domain, with the rest obtained from reference TRBV28 and TRBJ1-4, is as follows: DVKVTQSSRYLVKRTGEKVFLECVQDMDHENMFWYRQDPGLGLRLIYFSYDVKMKEKGDIPEGYSVSREKKERFSLILESASTNQTSMYLCASSSPGGAFEKLFFGSGTQLSVL.

The gene calls are TRBV5-6 and TRBJ2-5; 12 bases line up with TRBD2. CDR1 SGHDT and CDR2 YYEEEE come from the germline V gene. CDR3 length: 15 residues. J was trimmed by 4 bases and V by 4 bases; bases with no gene match: 5. As DNA, the CDR3 is TGTGCCAGCAGCCGCCCGACTAGCGGGAGAGAGACCCAGTACTTC. As protein: CASSRPTSGRETQYF.

This clone was counted a single time. V is TRBV6-6 and J is TRBJ1-1; possibly TRBD1 for D (6 bases). Germline V gives CDR1 MNHNY, CDR2 SVGAGI (reference sequence). V lost 5 bases and J 1 base, leaving 17 bases between the germline ends. The CDR3 sequence is 16 residues long. For the CDR3, the DNA is TGTGCCAGCAGTCCAACCCCCGAGACAGGGAACACTGAAGCTTTCTTT. As protein: CASSPTPETGNTEAFF.

This clone was detected once. The chain is built from TRBV29-1 and TRBJ1-1; a weak D match, TRBD1 (6 bases). V was trimmed by 7 bases and J by 2 bases, leaving 11 bases between them. CDR3 length: 12 amino acids. CDR1 is SQVTM, CDR2 ANQGSEA, per germline. The CDR3 spells CSGIRGNTEAFF. As DNA, the CDR3 is TGCAGCGGGATCAGGGGTAACACTGAAGCTTTCTTT.

The rearrangement links TRBV6-5 to TRBJ1-3, with TRBD1 as a possible D gene (5 bases). Germline V gene sequence: CDR1 MNHEY, CDR2 SVGAGI. The CDR3 sequence is 15 residues long. With 5 bases removed from V and 0 bases from J, the gap between germline ends came to 11 bases. CDR3 coding DNA: TGTGCCAGCAGTCAAACAGGTAGCTCTGGAAACACCATATATTTT. It translates to CASSQTGSSGNTIYF.

V usage is TRBV3-1 (or the pseudogene TRBV3-2) and J usage is TRBJ2-5; D gene ambiguous. The CDR3 runs 13 residues. Per germline, CDR1 LGHDT and CDR2 YNNKEL (reference sequence). The V end was cut by 4 bases, the J end by 0 bases, with 6 bases between. CDR3: CASSRGNQETQYF. The CDR3 DNA is TGTGCCAGCAGCCGAGGAAACCAAGAGACCCAGTACTTC.

The V call is TRBV27, the J call TRBJ2-3; 12 nucleotides match TRBD2. Germline lookup yields CDR1 MNHEY and CDR2 SMNVEV (reference sequence). This CDR3 spans 17 amino acids. The junction had 7 bases not matched to a gene; V was cut back by 3 bases and J by 3 bases. CDR3 residues: CASSFSRTSGTTDTQYF. The CDR3, as DNA: TGTGCCAGCAGTTTTTCCCGGACTAGCGGGACAACAGATACGCAGTATTTT.

The chain links TRBV6-2 or TRBV6-3 to TRBJ2-1, with TRBD2 matching over 13 bases. The germline V gene encodes CDR1 MNHEY and CDR2 SVGEGT. The CDR3 is 19 residues long. With 4 bases clipped from V and 7 bases from J, the junction kept 16 bases outside the gene matches. The CDR3 DNA reads TGTGCCAGCAGTTGGGGACTAGCGGGACCCCCTAGGAGAGTAAATGAGCAGTTCTTC. This codes for CASSWGLAGPPRRVNEQFF.

Regarding this clone: The germline gene is not matched at one end of the junction; a read error may be the cause. J is TRBJ2-1 and V is TRBV7-7; 8 bases fit TRBD2. There are 13 residues in the CDR3. In germline, CDR1 is SSHAT, CDR2 FNYEAQ (reference sequence). The DNA of the CDR3 is TGTGCTAGCAGCTTCGGACTAGCCAATGAGCAGTTCTTC. This codes for CASSFGLANEQFF.

This chain links TRBV10-3 with TRBJ1-2; a possible D gene is TRBD1 (6 bases). This CDR3 has 15 residues. Trimming took off 0 bases at V and 1 base at J, with 9 bases between the two ends. Germline V lookup: CDR1 ENHRY, CDR2 SYGVKD. CDR3 loop: CAISESQGYNYGYTF. The DNA of the CDR3 is TGTGCCATCAGTGAGTCGCAGGGGTATAACTATGGCTACACCTTC.

The chain carries TRBV30 and TRBJ2-7, with 13 bases that match TRBD2. CDR3 length: 16 amino acids. The ends lost 7 bases at V and 7 bases at J; junction bases unmatched: 16. Per the germline V gene, CDR1 is GTSNPN and CDR2 is SVGIG (reference sequence). The DNA for the CDR3 is TGTGCCTTAACTAGCGGGAGGGCCAGGCTCCCCCGGGAGCAGTACTTC. Protein product: CALTSGRARLPREQYF.

The chain uses TRBV10-1 and TRBJ2-5; 7 nucleotides match TRBD2. Germline V gives CDR1 WNHNN, CDR2 SYGVQD (reference sequence). The CDR3 extends over 17 amino acids. The V and J ends lost 11 bases and 5 bases, in that order; junction bases with no gene match: 23. The CDR3 sequence: CAGPTGREWVCRETQYF. CDR3 bases: TGCGCCGGACCGACGGGGCGGGAGTGGGTTTGTCGGGAGACCCAGTACTTC.

This sequence joins TRBV18 and TRBJ2-3; D uncertain. CDR3 size: 13 residues. V lost 3 bases and J 4 bases, leaving 8 bases between the germline ends. CDR1 is KGHSH, CDR2 LQKENI, per germline. CDR3 sequence (DNA): TGTGCCAGCTCACCTACTCTTTCAGATACGCAGTATTTT. Its protein product is CASSPTLSDTQYF.

The CDR3 region has the DNA TGTGCCAGCAGCTTAGCGCAGGGGGCGTTGAGCGGGGAGCTGTTTTTT. As protein: CASSLAQGALSGELFF. The chain combines TRBV7-6 with TRBJ2-2; 8 nucleotides align to TRBD1. Trimming removed 0 bases from V and 7 bases from J; junction bases left unmatched: 7. CDR1 and CDR2 (germline): SGHVS, FNYEAQ. The CDR3 covers 16 residues.

The V call is TRBV30, the J call TRBJ1-2; possibly TRBD1 for D (6 bases). The germline V and J ends were trimmed by 3 bases and 1 base, with 12 bases remaining between them. The CDR3 has 14 residues. The V gene's germline CDR1 is GTSNPN and CDR2 SVGIG (reference sequence). Written as DNA, the CDR3 is TGTGCCTGGAGCCTCGGACAGCGTAACTATGGCTACACCTTC. It is translated as CAWSLGQRNYGYTF. The full variable domain, rest sourced from reference TRBV30 and TRBJ1-2, is SQTIHQWPATLVQPVGSPLSLECTVEGTSNPNLYWYRQAAGRGLQLLFYSVGIGQISSEVPQNLSASRPQDRQFILSSKKLLLSDSGFYLCAWSLGQRNYGYTFGSGTRLTVV.

The chain couples TRBV5-4 to TRBJ2-7; 8 positions agree with TRBD2. J gave up 0 bases and V 4 bases, and 3 bases lay outside the gene matches. CDR3 size: 14 residues. CDR1 SGHNT and CDR2 YYREEE come from the germline V gene (reference sequence). CDR3 residues: CASSRTSGSYEQYF. Here the CDR3 DNA reads TGTGCCAGCAGCAGAACTAGCGGCTCCTACGAGCAGTACTTC.

This clone was observed a single time. The chain links TRBV3-1 (or the pseudogene TRBV3-2) to TRBJ1-1; TRBD1 aligns across 8 bases. The ends lost 1 base at V and 0 bases at J; junction bases unmatched: 4. Germline V gives CDR1 LGHDT, CDR2 YNNKEL (reference sequence). The CDR3 length is 16 residues. CDR3 in amino acids: CASSQASGQVNTEAFF. Written as DNA, the CDR3 is TGTGCCAGCAGCCAAGCCTCGGGACAGGTGAACACTGAAGCTTTCTTT.

This sequence joins TRBV5-8 and TRBJ2-7; 8 bases align to TRBD1. The CDR3 has 15 residues. Germline V gene lookup returns CDR1 SGHTS and CDR2 YDEGEE. J lost 3 bases, V lost 5 bases, and 10 bases had no gene match. The CDR3 here is CASSPTTGAHYEQYF. In DNA, the CDR3 is TGTGCCAGCAGTCCAACGACAGGGGCACACTACGAGCAGTACTTC. Full variable domain (outside the CDR3, taken from reference TRBV5-8 and TRBJ2-7): EAGVTQSPTHLIKTRGQQATLRCSPISGHTSVYWYQQALGLGLQFLLWYDEGEERNRGNFPPRFSGRQFPNYSSELNVNALELEDSALYLCASSPTTGAHYEQYFGPGTRLTVT.